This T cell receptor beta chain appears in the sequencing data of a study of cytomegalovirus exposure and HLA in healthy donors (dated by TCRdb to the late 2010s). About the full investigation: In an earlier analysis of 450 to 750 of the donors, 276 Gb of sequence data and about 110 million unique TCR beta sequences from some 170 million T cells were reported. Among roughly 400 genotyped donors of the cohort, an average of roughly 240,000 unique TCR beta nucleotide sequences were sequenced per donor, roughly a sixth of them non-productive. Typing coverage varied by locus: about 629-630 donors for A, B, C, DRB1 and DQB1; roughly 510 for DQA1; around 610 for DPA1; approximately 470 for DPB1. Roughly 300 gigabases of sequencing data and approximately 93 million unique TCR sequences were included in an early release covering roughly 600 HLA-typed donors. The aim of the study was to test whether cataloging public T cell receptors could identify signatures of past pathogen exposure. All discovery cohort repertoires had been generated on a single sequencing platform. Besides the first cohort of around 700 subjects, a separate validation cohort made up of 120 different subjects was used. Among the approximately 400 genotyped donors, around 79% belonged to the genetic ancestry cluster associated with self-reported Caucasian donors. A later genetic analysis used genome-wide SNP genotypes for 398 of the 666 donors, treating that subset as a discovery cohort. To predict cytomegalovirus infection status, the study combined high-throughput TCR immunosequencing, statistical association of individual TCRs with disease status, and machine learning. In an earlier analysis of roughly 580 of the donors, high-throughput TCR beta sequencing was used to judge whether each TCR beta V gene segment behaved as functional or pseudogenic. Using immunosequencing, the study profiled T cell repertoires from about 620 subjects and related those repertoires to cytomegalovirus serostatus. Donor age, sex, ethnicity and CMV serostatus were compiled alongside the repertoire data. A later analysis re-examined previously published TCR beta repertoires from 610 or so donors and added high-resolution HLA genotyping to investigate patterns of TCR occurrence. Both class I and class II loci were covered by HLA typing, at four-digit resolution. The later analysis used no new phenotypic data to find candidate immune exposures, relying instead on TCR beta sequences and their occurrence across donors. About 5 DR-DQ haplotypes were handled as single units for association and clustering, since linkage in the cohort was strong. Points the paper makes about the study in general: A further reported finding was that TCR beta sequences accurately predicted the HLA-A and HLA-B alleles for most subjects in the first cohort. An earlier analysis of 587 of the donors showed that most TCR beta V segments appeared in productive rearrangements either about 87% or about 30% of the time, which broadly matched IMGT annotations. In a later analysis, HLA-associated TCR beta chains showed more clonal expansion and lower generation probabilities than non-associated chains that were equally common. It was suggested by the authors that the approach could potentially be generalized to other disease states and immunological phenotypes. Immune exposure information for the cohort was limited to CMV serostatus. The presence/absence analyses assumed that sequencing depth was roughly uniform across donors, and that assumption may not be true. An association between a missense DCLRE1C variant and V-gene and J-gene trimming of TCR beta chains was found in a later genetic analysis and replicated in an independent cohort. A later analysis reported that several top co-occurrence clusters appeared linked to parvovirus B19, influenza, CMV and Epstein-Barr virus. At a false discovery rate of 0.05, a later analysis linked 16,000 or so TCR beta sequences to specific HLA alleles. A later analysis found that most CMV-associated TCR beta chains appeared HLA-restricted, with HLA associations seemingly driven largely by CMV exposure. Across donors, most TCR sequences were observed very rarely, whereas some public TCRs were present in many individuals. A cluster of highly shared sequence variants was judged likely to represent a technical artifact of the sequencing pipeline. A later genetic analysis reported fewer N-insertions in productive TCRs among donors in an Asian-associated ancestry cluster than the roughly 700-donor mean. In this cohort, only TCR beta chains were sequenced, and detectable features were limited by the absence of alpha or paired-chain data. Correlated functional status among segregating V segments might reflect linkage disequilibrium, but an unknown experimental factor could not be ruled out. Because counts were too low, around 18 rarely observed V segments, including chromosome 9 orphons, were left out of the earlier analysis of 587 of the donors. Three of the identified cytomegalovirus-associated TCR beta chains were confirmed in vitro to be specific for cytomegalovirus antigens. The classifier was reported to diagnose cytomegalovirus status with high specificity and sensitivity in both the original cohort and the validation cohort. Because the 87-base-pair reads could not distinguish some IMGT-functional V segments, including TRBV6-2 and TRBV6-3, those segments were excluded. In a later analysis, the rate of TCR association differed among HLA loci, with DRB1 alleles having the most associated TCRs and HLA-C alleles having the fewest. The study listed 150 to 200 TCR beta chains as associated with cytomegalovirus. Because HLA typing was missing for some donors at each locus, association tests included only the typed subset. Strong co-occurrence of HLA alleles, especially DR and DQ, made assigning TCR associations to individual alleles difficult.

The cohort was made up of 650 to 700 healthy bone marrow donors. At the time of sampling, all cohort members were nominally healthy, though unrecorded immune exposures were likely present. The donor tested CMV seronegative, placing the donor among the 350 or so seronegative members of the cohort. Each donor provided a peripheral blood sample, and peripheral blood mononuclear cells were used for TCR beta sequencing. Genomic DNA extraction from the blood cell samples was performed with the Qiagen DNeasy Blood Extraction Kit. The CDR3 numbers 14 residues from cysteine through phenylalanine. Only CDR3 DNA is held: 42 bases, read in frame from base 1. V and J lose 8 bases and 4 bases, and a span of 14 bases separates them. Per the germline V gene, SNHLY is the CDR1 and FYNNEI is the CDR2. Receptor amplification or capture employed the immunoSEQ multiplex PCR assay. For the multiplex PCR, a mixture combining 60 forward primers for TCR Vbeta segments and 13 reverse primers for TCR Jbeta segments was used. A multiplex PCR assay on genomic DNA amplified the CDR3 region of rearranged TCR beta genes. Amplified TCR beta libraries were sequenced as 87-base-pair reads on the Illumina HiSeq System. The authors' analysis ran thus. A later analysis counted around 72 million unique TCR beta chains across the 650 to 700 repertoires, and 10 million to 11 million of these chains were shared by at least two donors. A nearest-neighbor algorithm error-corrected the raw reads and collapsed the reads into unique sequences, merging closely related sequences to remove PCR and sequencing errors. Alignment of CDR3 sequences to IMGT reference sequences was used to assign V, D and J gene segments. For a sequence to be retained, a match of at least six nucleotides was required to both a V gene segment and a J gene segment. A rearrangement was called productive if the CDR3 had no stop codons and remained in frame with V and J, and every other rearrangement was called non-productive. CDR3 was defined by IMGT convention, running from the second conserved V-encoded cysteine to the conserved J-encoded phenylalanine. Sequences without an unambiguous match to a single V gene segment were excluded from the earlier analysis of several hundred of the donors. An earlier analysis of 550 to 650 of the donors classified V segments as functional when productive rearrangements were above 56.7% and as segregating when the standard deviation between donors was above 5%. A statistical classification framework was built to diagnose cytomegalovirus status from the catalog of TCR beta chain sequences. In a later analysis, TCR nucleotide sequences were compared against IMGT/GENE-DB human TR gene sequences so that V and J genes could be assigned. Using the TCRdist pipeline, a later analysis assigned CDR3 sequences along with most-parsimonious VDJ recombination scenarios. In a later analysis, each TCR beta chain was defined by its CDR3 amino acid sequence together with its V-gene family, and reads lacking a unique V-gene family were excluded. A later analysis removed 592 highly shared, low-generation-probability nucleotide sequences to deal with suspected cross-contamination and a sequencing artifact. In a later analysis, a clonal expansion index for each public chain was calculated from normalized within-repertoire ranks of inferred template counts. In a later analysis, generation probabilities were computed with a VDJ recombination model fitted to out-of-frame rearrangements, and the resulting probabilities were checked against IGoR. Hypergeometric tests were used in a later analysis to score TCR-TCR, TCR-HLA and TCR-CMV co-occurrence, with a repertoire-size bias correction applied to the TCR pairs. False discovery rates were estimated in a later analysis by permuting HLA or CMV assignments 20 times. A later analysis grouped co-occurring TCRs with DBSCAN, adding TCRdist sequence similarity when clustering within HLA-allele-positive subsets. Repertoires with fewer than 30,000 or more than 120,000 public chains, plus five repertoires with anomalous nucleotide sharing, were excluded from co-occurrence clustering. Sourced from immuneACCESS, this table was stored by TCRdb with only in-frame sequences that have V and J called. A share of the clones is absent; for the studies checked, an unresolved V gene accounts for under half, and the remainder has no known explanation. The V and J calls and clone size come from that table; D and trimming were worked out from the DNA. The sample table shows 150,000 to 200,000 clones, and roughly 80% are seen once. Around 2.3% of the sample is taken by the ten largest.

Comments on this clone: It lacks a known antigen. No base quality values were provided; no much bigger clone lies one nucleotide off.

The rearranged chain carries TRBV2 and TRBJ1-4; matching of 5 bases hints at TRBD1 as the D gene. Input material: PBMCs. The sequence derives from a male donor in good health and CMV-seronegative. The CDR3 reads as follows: CASQEGEVNEKLFF. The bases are TGTGCCAGCCAGGAAGGGGAAGTTAATGAAAAACTGTTTTTT.